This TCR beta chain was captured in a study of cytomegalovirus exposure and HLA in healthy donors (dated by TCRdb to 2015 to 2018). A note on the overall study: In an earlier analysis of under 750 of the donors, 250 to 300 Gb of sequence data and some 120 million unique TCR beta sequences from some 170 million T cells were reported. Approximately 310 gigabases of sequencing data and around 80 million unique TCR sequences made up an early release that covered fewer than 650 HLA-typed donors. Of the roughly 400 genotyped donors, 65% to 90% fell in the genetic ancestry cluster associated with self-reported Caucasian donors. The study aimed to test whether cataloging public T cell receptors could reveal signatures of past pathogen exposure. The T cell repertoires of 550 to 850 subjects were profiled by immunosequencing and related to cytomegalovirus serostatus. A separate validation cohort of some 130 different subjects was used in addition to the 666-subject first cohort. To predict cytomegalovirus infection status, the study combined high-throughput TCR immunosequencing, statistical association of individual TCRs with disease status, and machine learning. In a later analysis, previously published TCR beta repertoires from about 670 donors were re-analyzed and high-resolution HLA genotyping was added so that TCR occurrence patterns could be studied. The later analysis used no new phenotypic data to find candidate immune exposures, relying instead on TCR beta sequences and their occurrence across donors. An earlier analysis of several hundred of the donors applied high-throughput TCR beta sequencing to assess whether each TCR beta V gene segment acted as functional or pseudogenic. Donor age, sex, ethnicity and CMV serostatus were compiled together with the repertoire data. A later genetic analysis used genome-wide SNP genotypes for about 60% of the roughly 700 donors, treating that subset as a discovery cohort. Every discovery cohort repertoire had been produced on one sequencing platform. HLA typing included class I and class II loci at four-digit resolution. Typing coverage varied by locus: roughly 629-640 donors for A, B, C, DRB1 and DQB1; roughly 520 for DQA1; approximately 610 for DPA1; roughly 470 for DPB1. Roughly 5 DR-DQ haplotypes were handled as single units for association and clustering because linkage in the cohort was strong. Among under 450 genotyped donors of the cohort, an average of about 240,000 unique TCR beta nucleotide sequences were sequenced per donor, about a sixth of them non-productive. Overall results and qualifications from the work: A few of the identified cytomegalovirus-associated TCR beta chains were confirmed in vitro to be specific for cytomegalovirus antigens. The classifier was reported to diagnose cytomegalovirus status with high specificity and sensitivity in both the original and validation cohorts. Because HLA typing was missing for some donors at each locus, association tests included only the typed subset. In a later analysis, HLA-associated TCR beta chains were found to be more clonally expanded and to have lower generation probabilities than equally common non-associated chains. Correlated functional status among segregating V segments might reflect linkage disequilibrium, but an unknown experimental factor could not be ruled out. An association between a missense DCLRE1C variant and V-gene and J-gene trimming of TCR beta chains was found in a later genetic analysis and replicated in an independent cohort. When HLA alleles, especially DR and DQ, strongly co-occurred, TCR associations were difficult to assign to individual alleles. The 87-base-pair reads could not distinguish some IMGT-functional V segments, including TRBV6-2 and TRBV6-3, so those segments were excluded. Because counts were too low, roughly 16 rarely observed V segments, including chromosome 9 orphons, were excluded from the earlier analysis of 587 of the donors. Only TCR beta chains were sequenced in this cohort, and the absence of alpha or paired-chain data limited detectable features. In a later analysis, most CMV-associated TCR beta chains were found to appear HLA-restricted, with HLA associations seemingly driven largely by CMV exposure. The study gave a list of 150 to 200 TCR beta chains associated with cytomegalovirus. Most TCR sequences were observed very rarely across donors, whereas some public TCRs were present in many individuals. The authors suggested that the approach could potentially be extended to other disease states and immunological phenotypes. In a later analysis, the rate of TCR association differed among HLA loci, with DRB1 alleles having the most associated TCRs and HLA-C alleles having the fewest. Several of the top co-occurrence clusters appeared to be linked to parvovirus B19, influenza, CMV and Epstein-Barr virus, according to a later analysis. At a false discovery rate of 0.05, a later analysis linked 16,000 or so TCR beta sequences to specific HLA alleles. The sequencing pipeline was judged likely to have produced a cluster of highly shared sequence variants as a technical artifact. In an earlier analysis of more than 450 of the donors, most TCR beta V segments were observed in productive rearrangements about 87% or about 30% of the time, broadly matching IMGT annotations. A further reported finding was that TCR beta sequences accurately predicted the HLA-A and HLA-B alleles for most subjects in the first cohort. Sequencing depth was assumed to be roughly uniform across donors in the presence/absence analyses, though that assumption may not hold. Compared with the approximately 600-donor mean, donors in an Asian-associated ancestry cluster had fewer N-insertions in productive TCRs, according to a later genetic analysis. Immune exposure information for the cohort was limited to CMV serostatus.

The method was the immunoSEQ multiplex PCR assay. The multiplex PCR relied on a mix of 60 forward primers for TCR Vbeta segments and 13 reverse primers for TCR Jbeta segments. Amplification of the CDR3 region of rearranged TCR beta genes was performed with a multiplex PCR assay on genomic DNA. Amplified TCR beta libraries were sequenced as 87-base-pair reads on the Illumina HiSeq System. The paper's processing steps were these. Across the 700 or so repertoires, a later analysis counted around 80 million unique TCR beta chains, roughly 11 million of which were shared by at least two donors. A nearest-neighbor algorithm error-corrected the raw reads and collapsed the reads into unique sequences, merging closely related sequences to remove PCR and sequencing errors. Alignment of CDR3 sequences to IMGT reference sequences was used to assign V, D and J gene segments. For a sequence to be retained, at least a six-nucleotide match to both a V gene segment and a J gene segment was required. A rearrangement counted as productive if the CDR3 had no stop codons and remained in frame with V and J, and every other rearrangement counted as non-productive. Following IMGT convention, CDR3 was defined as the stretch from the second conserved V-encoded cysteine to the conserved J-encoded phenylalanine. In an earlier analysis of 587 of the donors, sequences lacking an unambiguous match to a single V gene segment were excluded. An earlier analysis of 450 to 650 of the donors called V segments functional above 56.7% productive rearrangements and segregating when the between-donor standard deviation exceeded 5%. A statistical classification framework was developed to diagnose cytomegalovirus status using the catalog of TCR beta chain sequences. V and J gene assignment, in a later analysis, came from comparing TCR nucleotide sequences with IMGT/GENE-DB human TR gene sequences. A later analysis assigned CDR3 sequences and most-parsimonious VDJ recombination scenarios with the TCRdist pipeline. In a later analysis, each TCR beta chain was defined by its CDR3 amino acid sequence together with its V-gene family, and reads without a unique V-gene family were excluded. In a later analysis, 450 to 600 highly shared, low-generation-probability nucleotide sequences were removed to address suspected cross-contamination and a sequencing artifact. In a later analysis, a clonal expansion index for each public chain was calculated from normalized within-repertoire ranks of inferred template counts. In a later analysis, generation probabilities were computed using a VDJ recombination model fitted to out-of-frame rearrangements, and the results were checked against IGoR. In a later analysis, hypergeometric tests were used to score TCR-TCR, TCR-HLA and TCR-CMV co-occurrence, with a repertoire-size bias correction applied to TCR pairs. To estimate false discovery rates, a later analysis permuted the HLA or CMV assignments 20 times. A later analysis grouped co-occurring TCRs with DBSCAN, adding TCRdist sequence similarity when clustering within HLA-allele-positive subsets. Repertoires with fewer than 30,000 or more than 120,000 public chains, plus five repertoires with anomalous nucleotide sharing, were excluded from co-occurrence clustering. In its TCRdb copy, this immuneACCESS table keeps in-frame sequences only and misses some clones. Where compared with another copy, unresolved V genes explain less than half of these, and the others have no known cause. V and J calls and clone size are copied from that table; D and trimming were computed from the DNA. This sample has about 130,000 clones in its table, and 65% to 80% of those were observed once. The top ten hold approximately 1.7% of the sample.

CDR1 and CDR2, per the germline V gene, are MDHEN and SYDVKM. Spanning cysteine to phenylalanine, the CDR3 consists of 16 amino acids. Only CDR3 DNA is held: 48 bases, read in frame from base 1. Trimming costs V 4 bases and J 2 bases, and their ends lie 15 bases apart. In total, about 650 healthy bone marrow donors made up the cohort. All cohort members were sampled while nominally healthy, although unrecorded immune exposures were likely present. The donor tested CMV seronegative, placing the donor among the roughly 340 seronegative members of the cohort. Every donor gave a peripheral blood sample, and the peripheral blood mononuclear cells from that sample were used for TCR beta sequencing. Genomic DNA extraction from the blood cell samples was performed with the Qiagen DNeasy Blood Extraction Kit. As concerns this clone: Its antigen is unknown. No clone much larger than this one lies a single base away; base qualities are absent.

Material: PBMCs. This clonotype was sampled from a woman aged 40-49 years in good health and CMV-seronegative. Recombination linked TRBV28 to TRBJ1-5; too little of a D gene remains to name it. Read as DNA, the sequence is TGTGCCAGCAGTTCCCACATCATCTTGGGCAATCAGCCCCAGCATTTT. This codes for CASSSHIILGNQPQHF.